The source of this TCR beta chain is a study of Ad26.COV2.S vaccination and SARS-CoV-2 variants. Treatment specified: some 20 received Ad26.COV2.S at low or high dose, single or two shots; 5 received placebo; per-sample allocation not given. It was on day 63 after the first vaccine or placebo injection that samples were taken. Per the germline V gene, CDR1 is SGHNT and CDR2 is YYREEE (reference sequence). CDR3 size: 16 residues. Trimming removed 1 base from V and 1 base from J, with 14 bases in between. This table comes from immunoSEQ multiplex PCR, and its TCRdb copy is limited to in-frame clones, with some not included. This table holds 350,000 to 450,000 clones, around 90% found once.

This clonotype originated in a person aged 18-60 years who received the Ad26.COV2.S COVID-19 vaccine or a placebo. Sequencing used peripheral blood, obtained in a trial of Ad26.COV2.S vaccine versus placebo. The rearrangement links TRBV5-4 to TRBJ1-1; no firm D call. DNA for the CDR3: TGTGCCAGCAGCTTGTCGCCGCAAGTCACGAACACTGAAGCTTTCTTT. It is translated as CASSLSPQVTNTEAFF.